The clone carrying this T cell receptor (beta chain) showed up just a few times. Its antigen is unknown. The assay that was used to sequence DNA from cultured CD4+ T cells was the Oncomine TCR Beta short-read assay. TCRdb itself ran the PCR reads through MiXCR, one entry per CDR3 protein. The table records 13,000 to 15,000 distinct CDR3 sequences, roughly 27% of them present only once. The entry originates in a study of vaccination and CD4 T cells after COVID-19. Study summary: Cultures serving as controls received a peptide pool (CEFX or HIV-1 Nef) or no peptide.

General study findings and limits: SARS-CoV-2-reactive clonotype medians increased from roughly 21 to 40, not significantly.

Treatment described: roughly ten-day PBMC culture with coronavirus spike peptide pools or control peptides (ViraFEST assay). TCRs were sequenced by ViraFEST after antigen-specific T cells had been expanded with peptide pools. Trimming cost V 0 bases and J 8 bases; bases outside gene matches: 6. The CDR3 covers 14 residues. Germline V gene lookup returns CDR1 ENHRY and CDR2 SYGVKD. This sequence joins TRBV10-3 and TRBJ1-2, with 7 bases that match TRBD1. The sequencing input was cultured CD4+ T cells from blood. The sequence was collected from a human donor with COVID-19. This CDR3 reads CAISESPDRTGYTF. For the CDR3, the DNA is TGTGCCATCAGTGAGTCCCCGGACAGGACCGGCTACACCTTC.